This passage covers 14 T cell receptor beta chains from one sample sequenced in a study of metastatic and nonmetastatic thyroid tumors (dated by TCRdb to the early 2020s). Libraries were constructed by PCR. Instrument on record: Illumina HiSeq 4000. Through fastp at Q25 and MiXCR, TCRdb rebuilt clones from the public reads, retaining in-frame beta chains. Present in this sample are tens of thousands of clones, approximately 24% of which were seen just once. The ten largest clones take up 5.5% to 8% of the sample. No treatment had been received by any patient before thyroid surgery. The sample taken for sequencing was tumor tissue. The receptors here all came from a female donor with papillary thyroid cancer or a benign thyroid nodule (not recorded which). Some clones in this sample may be carry-over from other donors' samples.

This clone showed up just a few times. A read error is possible here, since a much larger clone lies one base away. The same CDR3 is also encoded by other DNA sequences in this sample. The rearrangement links TRBV3-1 to TRBJ1-1; D unclear. The germline V gene has CDR1 LGHDT and CDR2 YNNKEL (reference sequence). The CDR3 runs to 13 residues. Trimming removed 2 bases at V and 8 bases at J, with 12 bases between. For the CDR3, the DNA is TGTGCCAGCAGCCAATACCTGGGAGGGGAAGCTTTCTTT. Its protein product is CASSQYLGGEAFF.

This clone came up a few times. This chain joins TRBV19 and TRBJ2-1; D not certain. The CDR3 length is 13 residues. CDR1 LNHDA and CDR2 SQIVND come from the germline V gene (reference sequence). The V gene lost 4 bases and the J gene lost 4 bases, with 8 bases spanning the gap. CDR3 DNA sequence: TGTGCCAGTAGTACCTCTGGGTACAATGAGCAGTTCTTC. It specifies CASSTSGYNEQFF. The full variable domain, its missing parts supplied by reference TRBV19 and TRBJ2-1, is DGGITQSPKYLFRKEGQNVTLSCEQNLNHDAMYWYRQDPGQGLRLIYYSQIVNDFQKGDIAEGYSVSREKKESFPLTVTSAQKNPTAFYLCASSTSGYNEQFFGPGTRLTVL.

The chain recombines TRBV11-3 with TRBJ1-6; TRBD1 aligns across 8 bases. The CDR3 extends over 11 amino acids. Germline V gene sequence: CDR1 SGHNT, CDR2 YENEEA. V gave up 9 bases and J gave up 9 bases; unmatched junction bases: 1. The CDR3 coding sequence is TGTGCCAGAGACAGGGGTTCACCCCTCCACTTT. Amino acids: CARDRGSPLHF.

This clone was counted at least ten times. This may stem from a read error, because a much larger clone lies one nucleotide away. This chain uses TRBV7-9 with TRBJ2-3; D gene uncertain. This CDR3 has 11 residues. The germline CDR1 and CDR2 sequences are SEHNR and FQNEAQ (reference sequence). Trimming stripped 6 bases from V and 6 bases from J, with 7 bases between. The CDR3 region has the DNA TGTGCCAGCAGACAATGTGATACGCAGTATTTT. This sequence encodes CASRQCDTQYF.

As concerns this clone: One end of the junction is discordant with germline, which a read error may explain. The chain recombines TRBV6-2 or TRBV6-3 with TRBJ1-6, with D unclear. CDR3 length: 15 amino acids. Germline V CDR1 and CDR2: MNHEY, SVGEGT. CDR3 in amino acids: CASSYDDIGGSPPHF. The CDR3 region has the DNA TGTGCCAGCAGTTACGACGACATTGGAGGTTCACCCCCCCACTTT.

V usage is TRBV28 and J usage is TRBJ2-3; D is undetermined. The CDR3 extends over 13 amino acids. Germline V gene sequence: CDR1 MDHEN, CDR2 SYDVKM. V lost 10 bases, J lost 2 bases, and 13 bases lay in between. Written as DNA, the CDR3 is TGTGCCACCAAACCATGGAACACAGATACGCAGTATTTT. This sequence encodes CATKPWNTDTQYF.

In DNA, the CDR3 is TGCGCCAGCAGCCATAACGAACAGAACACCATATATTTT. This codes for CASSHNEQNTIYF. This chain links TRBV4-1 with TRBJ1-3; D is uncertain. Germline CDR1 is MGHRA and CDR2 is YSYEKL. V lost 3 bases to trimming and J lost 7 bases, with 10 bases between them. The CDR3 totals 13 residues.

By share, this clone ranks as medium-sized. The chain employs TRBV5-1 and TRBJ2-7; 8 nucleotides agree with TRBD2. CDR1 is SGHRS and CDR2 is YFSETQ in the germline V gene. V gave up 4 bases and J gave up 3 bases; unmatched junction bases: 9. The CDR3 consists of 15 residues. In DNA form, the CDR3 reads TGCGCCAGCAGCGACTCCGCCGGGACTAGCTACGAGCAGTACTTC. This codes for CASSDSAGTSYEQYF.

The gene calls are TRBV20-1 and TRBJ2-7, with 7 bases aligning to TRBD1. From germline, CDR1 is DFQATT and CDR2 SNEGSKA (reference sequence). Trimming took 4 bases from V and 3 from J; bases not matched to a gene: 9. This CDR3 contains 14 residues. For the CDR3, the DNA is TGCAGTGCTATCCGGGACAGCTTGATCTACGAGCAGTACTTC. This translates into CSAIRDSLIYEQYF.

This sequence joins TRBV15 and TRBJ1-2; maybe TRBD1 (6 bases). CDR3 length: 12 amino acids. Trimming took 8 bases from V and 4 from J, leaving 11 bases between them. Germline values: CDR1 LNHNV, CDR2 YYDKDF (reference sequence). The CDR3 protein is CATGGPFYGYTF. The CDR3 coding sequence is TGTGCCACCGGGGGGCCCTTCTATGGCTACACCTTC.

This clone was detected ten times or more. This chain joins TRBV5-1 and TRBJ2-5; D is unresolved. With 1 base removed from V and 0 bases from J, the gap between germline ends came to 7 bases. This CDR3 is built from 14 residues. CDR1 and CDR2 (germline): SGHRS, YFSETQ. This CDR3 is CASSLFPDQETQYF. The CDR3 nucleotides read TGCGCCAGCAGCTTGTTCCCAGACCAAGAGACCCAGTACTTC.

This clone is categorized as medium-sized (0.01 to 0.1%). The chain recombines TRBV6-2 or TRBV6-3 with TRBJ2-7; tentative D call: TRBD2 (6 bases). The germline V and J ends were trimmed by 4 bases and 7 bases, with 11 bases remaining between them. The germline CDR1 and CDR2 sequences are MNHEY and SVGEGT. The CDR3 loop spans 12 amino acids. CDR3 DNA sequence: TGTGCCAGCAGTTTGGCGGCGGGGGAGCAGTACTTC. Amino acids: CASSLAAGEQYF.

This clone was detected only once. The J gene is TRBJ2-7, the V gene TRBV5-1; D perhaps matches TRBD1 (5 bases). Trimming stripped 4 bases from V and 9 bases from J, with 20 bases between. The V gene's germline CDR1 is SGHRS and CDR2 YFSETQ. This CDR3 is 14 amino acids long. The CDR3 coding sequence is TGCGCCAGCAGCCCCTACAGGCCGAAAAACGGGCAGTACTTC. Its protein is CASSPYRPKNGQYF.

This clone was recorded at least ten times. The gene calls are TRBV20-1 and TRBJ2-3, with TRBD1 matching 9 bases. CDR3 length: 17 residues. J was trimmed by 1 base and V by 5 bases; bases with no gene match: 13. Germline V lookup: CDR1 DFQATT, CDR2 SNEGSKA (reference sequence). CDR3 in DNA: TGCAGTGCTCCCGGGACAGGGCGATTCCCGGGCACAGATACGCAGTATTTT. Protein product: CSAPGTGRFPGTDTQYF.